This paragraph reports one TCR beta chain. It was with a sample-barcoded 5' primer and a J-beta primer mix that a second PCR of roughly 7 to 12 cycles was run. A template-switch adaptor with 12 random nucleotides tagged each cDNA molecule. One entry per CDR3 protein, called by TCRdb with MiXCR from the 5' RACE reads. The sample lists about 1.7 million distinct CDR3 sequences, 25% to 30% occurring once. This entry is derived from a study of blood T cells in healthy people across ages. Study overall: Researchers report that template switching captured about one barcoded beta molecule per two T cells.

V lost 6 bases, J lost 1 base, and 5 bases stayed unmatched. The CDR3 covers 15 residues. Germline V gives CDR1 SGHDT, CDR2 YYEEEE. Investigators took around 10 milliliters of peripheral blood from every donor. The chain recombines TRBV5-6 with TRBJ2-2; 8 positions match TRBD1. Input material: blood. The TCR comes from a woman in her thirties in good health. The CDR3, as DNA: TGTGCCAGCACCGCCGGGACAGGGAACACCGGGGAGCTGTTTTTT. Translation: CASTAGTGNTGELFF.